This TCR beta chain was documented in a study of identical twins (TCRdb year 2016). Regarding the research as a whole: TCR alpha and beta repertoires from monozygotic twins, unrelated adults of various ages and cord blood were deep-sequenced to test whether fetal clonotypes persist. To rule out contamination, replicate twin experiments were performed at different times with different library preparation protocols. Overall study results and their limits: The excess sharing between twins in beta out-of-frame sequences was weaker because fewer shared sequences reduced the signal-to-noise ratio. Invariant T cells such as MAIT and iNKT could partly confound zero-insertion analyses, though diverse VJ usage argued against this for most clonotypes. Out-of-frame TCR alpha sharing in monozygotic twins was systematically underestimated by recombination models, whereas sharing between unrelated individuals was in agreement with the recombination models. Compared with coincidental sharing between unrelated individuals, out-of-frame TCR alpha sequences shared between twins had an excess of sequences with low generation probability. Fewer insertions were carried by abundant cord blood beta clonotypes; a weaker similar trend was observed in young adult naive repertoires, while no such trend was observed in memory repertoires. Because the same donors could not be followed over many years, the conclusions relied on cross-sectional statistical analysis.

Receptor libraries were prepared by 5' RACE. TCRdb shows the sequencer as Illumina HiSeq 2000. A universal primer binding site was introduced by template switching, and a unique molecular identifier was present in the final cDNA, enabling accurate counting of TCR cDNA molecules. Specific primers in the conserved constant-segment region were used to synthesize first-strand cDNA for TCR alpha and beta chains. To control for contamination, every cDNA library was double barcoded, receiving both a SMART-Mk sample barcode and Illumina barcodes. TruSeq adapter sequences, together with Illumina sample barcodes, were added in two successive PCR steps. TCR alpha and beta cDNA libraries were sequenced on the Illumina HiSeq platform with custom primers. The study's processing was this. Raw reads were processed with MiGEC to extract unique molecular identifiers, and MiXCR was used to determine CDR3 positions. Recombination models were inferred per individual with the repgenHMM and IGoR tools using an EM algorithm. Shared clonotype analysis was performed with the tcR package in R, normalizing sharing by the product of cloneset sizes. Out-of-frame nonproductive sequences were analyzed to study raw recombination free of thymic and clonal selection effects. TCRdb took the public reads, trimmed them with fastp at Q25, ran MiXCR for clone calling and kept in-frame beta chains. Rows matching on CDR3 protein sequence are summarized as one entry with the most common DNA and genes. These V and J calls derive from TCRdb rather than the authors' analysis. The table for this sample lists over 600,000 distinct CDR3 sequences; 21% of them were counted only once. 4% to 4.5% of the sample goes to the ten largest clones.

All donors were healthy Caucasians. Three pairs of female monozygotic twins, all aged about 18 to 30 years, made up the twin cohort. Peripheral blood mononuclear cells were the source from which RNA for the TCR libraries was isolated. The germline V end is reduced by 2 bases and the J end by 3 bases; junction bases left unmatched: 5. The CDR3 spans 17 residues, from the cysteine through the phenylalanine. The retained sequence is limited to the CDR3, 51 bases, with the frame set at the first base. The germline V gene specifies SGDLS as CDR1 and YYNGEE as CDR2. This clonotype was observed a few times. Its target antigen remains unknown. Per-nucleotide qualities are absent, and no much larger clonotype sits a single base away. This sample also appeared in a second study, on T cells expressing NK-cell markers. The other study reports the following: Three sorted T-cell subsets (CD3+CD56+NKG2C+, CD3+CD56+NKG2C- and CD3+CD56-NKG2C+) from several donors had their TCR beta-chain repertoires profiled. Among the eight sequenced donors, seven were HCMV-seropositive and one was HCMV-seronegative. To restrict sorting to alphabetaTCR-expressing T cells, an anti-gammadeltaTCR antibody was added in several experiments. In several donors, the dominant CD3+CD56+NKG2C+ clonotypes ranked among the top 10 CD8+ clonotypes, making up roughly 1.0-8% of CD8+ T cells. Those dominant clonotypes were again the most abundant among CD3+CD56-NKG2C+ cells in a handful of donors, at about 28.3-60.1%. It remained unclear whether the expanded NKG2C-expressing T cell clones were specific for HCMV antigens. The eight sequenced donors were randomly selected healthy volunteers, three men and five women. To determine HCMV serostatus, a commercial ELISA kit was used to detect HCMV-specific IgG in serum. For about 6 donors, bulk peripheral blood T-cell repertoires were additionally sequenced from unsorted PBMC. MIGEC was used to demultiplex reads and group the reads by UMI, and MiTCR was used to assemble and quantify clonotypes. To exclude erroneous sequences, any TCR cDNA sequence not supported by at least two reads was discarded. The tcR package was used for downstream repertoire analysis, and clonotypes were matched between fractions using CDR3 nucleotide sequence together with V segment. VDJmatch was used to annotate antigen specificity against VDJdb, with one amino acid substitution in CDR3 allowed.

This receptor was identified in a young woman in good health. Here the chain combines TRBV9 and TRBJ2-3, and 14 junctional nucleotides match TRBD2. The material sequenced was PBMCs. The nucleotide sequence reads as follows: TGTGCCAGCAGCGTTGCCGGGACTAGCGGGAGAACAGATACGCAGTATTTT. It codes for CASSVAGTSGRTDTQYF.